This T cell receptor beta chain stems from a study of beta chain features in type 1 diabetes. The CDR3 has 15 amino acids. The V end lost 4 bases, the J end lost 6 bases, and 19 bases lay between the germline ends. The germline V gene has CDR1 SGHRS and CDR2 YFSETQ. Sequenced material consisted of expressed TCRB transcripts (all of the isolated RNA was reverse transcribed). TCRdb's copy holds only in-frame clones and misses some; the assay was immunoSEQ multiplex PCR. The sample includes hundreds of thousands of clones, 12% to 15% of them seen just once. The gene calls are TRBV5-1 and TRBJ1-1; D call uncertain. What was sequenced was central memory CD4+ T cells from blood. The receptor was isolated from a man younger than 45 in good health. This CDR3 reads CASSLGGQVASEAFF. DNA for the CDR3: TGCGCCAGCAGCCTAGGTGGTCAGGTAGCCTCTGAAGCTTTCTTT. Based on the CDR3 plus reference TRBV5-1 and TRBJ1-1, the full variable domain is KAGVTQTPRYLIKTRGQQVTLSCSPISGHRSVSWYQQTPGQGLQFLFEYFSETQRNKGNFPGRFSGRQFSNSRSEMNVSTLELGDSALYLCASSLGGQVASEAFFGQGTRLTVV.